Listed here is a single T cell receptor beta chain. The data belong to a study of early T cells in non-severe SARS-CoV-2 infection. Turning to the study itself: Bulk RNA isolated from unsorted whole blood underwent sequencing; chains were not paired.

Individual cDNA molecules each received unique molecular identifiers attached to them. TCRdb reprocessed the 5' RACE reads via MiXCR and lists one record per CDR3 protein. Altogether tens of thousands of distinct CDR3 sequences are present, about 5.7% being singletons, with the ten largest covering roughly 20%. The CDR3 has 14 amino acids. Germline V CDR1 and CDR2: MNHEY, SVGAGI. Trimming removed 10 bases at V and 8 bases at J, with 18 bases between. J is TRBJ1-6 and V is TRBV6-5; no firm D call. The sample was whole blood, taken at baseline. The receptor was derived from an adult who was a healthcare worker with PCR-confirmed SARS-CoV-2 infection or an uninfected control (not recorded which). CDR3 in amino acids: CATKNSILHSPLHF. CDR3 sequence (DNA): TGTGCCACCAAAAACAGCATTCTACATTCACCCCTCCACTTT.